This T cell receptor beta chain was recovered during a study of cytomegalovirus exposure and HLA in healthy donors. The study's findings and limits: CMV serostatus was the sole immune exposure data available. By a later analysis, the bulk of CMV-associated TCR beta chains appeared HLA-restricted.

Concerning this clone: Antigen specificity is unknown.

The primer mix had 60 Vbeta and 13 Jbeta primers. Clones were sequenced by immunoSEQ multiplex PCR, and TCRdb holds only the in-frame ones, with some missing. This sample yields about 140,000 clones, of which roughly 80% are seen a single time; 8.8% belongs to the top ten. CDR1 and CDR2 from the germline V gene are MDHEN and SYDVKM. The V gene lost 4 bases and the J gene lost 1 base, with 14 bases spanning the gap. CDR3 length: 15 residues. This sequence originates from a woman aged 50 to 65 in good health and CMV-seropositive. V and J are TRBV28 and TRBJ2-7; a possible D gene is TRBD1 (6 bases). Sequencing was performed on PBMCs. CDR3 region: CASSSLDRPSYEQYF. CDR3 nucleotides: TGTGCCAGCAGTTCACTTGACAGGCCTTCCTACGAGCAGTACTTC.